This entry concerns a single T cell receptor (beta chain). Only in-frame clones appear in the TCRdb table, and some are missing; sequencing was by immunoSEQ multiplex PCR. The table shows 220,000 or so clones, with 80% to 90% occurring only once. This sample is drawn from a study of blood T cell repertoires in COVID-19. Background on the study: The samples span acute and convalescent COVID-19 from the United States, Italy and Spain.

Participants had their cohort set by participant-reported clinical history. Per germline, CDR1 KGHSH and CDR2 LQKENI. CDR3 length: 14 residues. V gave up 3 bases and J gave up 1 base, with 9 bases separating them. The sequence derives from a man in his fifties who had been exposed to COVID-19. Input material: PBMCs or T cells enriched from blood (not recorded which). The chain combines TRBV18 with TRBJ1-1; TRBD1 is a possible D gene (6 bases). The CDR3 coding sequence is TGTGCCAGCTCACCGGACAGTGGGAACACTGAAGCTTTCTTT. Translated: CASSPDSGNTEAFF. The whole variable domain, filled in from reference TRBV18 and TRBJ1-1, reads NAGVMQNPRHLVRRRGQEARLRCSPMKGHSHVYWYRQLPEEGLKFMVYLQKENIIDESGMPKERFSAEFPKEGPSILRIQQVVRGDSAAYFCASSPDSGNTEAFFGQGTRLTVV.